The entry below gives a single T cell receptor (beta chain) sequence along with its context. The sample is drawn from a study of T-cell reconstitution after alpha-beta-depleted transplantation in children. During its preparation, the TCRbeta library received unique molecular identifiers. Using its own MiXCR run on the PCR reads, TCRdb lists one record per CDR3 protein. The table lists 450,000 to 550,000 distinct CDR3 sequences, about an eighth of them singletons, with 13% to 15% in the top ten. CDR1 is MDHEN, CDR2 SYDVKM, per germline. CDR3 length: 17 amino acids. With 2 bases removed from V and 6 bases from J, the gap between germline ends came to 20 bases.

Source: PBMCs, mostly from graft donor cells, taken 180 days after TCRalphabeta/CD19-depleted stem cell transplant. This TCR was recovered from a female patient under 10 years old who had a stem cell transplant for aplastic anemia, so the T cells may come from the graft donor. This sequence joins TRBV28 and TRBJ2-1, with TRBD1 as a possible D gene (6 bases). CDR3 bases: TGTGCCAGCAGTTTACCGCAGGGGACGGGTAGGGGCAATGAGCAGTTCTTC. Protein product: CASSLPQGTGRGNEQFF.